The clone carrying this TCR beta chain was found a few times. For TCR beta, libraries came from iRepertoire HTBI primers and Arm-PCR of CDR3 regions. TCRdb ran MiXCR on the multiplex PCR reads and lists one entry per CDR3 protein. The top ten clones hold around 12% of a sample with about 560,000 distinct CDR3 sequences, 15% to 20% of them seen once. The data stem from a study of regulatory T cells in long-lasting Graves disease. Per germline, CDR1 SGHDT and CDR2 YYEEEE. V lost 4 bases, J lost 5 bases, and 15 bases lay in between. The CDR3 runs 14 residues. Time point specified: newly diagnosed GD, antithyroid drugs for less than 3 months. RNA isolated from PBMCs was used to make the TCR library. This same sample was also part of a study on T cells in Graves' hyperthyroidism and ophthalmopathy.

Sequenced material: peripheral blood mononuclear cells (PBMCs), taken at new diagnosis, from a patient treated with antithyroid drugs. The clonotype was recovered from a man aged 18-30 years with Graves disease. J is TRBJ2-5 and V is TRBV5-6; D may be TRBD2 (5 bases). The CDR3 here is CASSRFGEMETQYF. In DNA, the CDR3 is TGTGCCAGCAGCCGGTTTGGGGAGATGGAGACCCAGTACTTC.